This TCR beta chain came from a study of T cell changes during pregnancy in multiple sclerosis. The germline V gene has CDR1 SGHAT and CDR2 FQNNGV. The V gene lost 0 bases and the J gene lost 2 bases, with 14 bases spanning the gap. CDR3 length equals 16 residues. Profiled with immunoSEQ multiplex PCR; TCRdb holds only in-frame clones, not every one. The sample carries approximately 34,000 clones, over 75% recorded once. This chain joins TRBV11-2 and TRBJ2-7; D possibly corresponds to TRBD2 (6 bases). The sequence was obtained from a female donor with multiple sclerosis, enrolled in a pregnancy study. This material consisted of CD8+ T cells from peripheral blood mononuclear cells, taken before pregnancy. DNA for the CDR3: TGTGCCAGCAGCTTAGATAGCGGCGGACTAACCTACGAGCAGTACTTC. Encoded protein: CASSLDSGGLTYEQYF. Supplemented by reference TRBV11-2 and TRBJ2-7, the full variable domain reads EAGVAQSPRYKIIEKRQSVAFWCNPISGHATLYWYQQILGQGPKLLIQFQNNGVVDDSQLPKDRFSAERLKGVDSTLKIQPAKLEDSAVYLCASSLDSGGLTYEQYFGPGTRLTVT.